This record concerns one T cell receptor beta chain sequence. This sample was included in a study of blood T cell repertoires in COVID-19. Across the study: Spain, Italy and the United States supplied samples that represented acute and convalescent COVID-19.

Looked up from germline, CDR1 is PRHDT and CDR2 is FYEKMQ (reference sequence). V shed 4 bases and J 6 bases; nucleotides not matched to a gene: 8. The CDR3 has 17 amino acids. In the original analysis: From reference gene primer amplification, estimates of nucleated cell counts were derived. Clones were sequenced by immunoSEQ multiplex PCR, and TCRdb holds only the in-frame ones, with some missing. V, J and clone size are those of that table, while D and trimming were read from the DNA. The table includes 200,000 to 250,000 clones, around 87% detected once. Seattle enrolled patients during active infection and tracked them longitudinally.

This clonotype was obtained from a woman aged 50 to 65 with COVID-19, enrolled during active disease. Sequencing was carried out using peripheral blood. The J gene is TRBJ2-2, the V gene TRBV13; TRBD2 matches at 13 bases. The DNA for the CDR3 is TGTGCCAGCAGCTCATTGACCGGGACTAGCGGGGCCGGGGAGCTGTTTTTT. This sequence encodes CASSSLTGTSGAGELFF.